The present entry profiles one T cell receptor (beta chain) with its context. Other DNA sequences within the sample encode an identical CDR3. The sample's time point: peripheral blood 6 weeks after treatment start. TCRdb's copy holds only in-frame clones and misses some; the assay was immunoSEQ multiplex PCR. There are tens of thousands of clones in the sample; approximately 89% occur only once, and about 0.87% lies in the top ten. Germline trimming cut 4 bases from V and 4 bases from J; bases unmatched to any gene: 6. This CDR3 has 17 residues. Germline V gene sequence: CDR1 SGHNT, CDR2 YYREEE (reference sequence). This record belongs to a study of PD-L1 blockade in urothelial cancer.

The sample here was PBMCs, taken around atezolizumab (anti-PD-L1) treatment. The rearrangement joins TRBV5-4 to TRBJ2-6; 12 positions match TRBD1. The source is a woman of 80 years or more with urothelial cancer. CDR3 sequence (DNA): TGTGCCAGCAGCCCGGGACAGGGGGCGTCGGGGGCCAACGTCCTGACTTTC. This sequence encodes CASSPGQGASGANVLTF.